This T cell receptor (beta chain) was identified during a study of cytomegalovirus exposure and HLA in healthy donors. Study-wide points: Further analysis was carried out later, and it showed several of the most significant clusters appearing linked to common viral pathogens. The productive fraction for most TCR beta V segments was about 87% or about 30% in an earlier analysis. Cytomegalovirus-associated status was assigned to more than 150 TCR beta chains.

PCR amplification relied on 60 Vbeta primers (plus 13 Jbeta primers). Here immunoSEQ multiplex PCR was the method, and the copy in TCRdb shows in-frame clones only, minus some. The data hold 120,000 or so clones, with roughly 78% observed a single time. This clone was seen a few times. The antigen is not known. The CDR3 extends over 18 amino acids. CDR1 and CDR2 from the germline V gene are SGHRS and YFSETQ. V was pared by 1 base and J by 3 bases, with 9 bases of the junction left unmatched. This TCR was sampled from a young man in good health and CMV-seropositive. The specimen was PBMCs. V gene TRBV5-1 combines with J gene TRBJ2-3; 12 bases are shared with TRBD2. This CDR3 is CASSLLLAGGPSTDTQYF. The DNA of the CDR3 is TGCGCCAGCAGCTTGCTACTAGCGGGGGGCCCCTCGACAGATACGCAGTATTTT. The variable domain in full, completed from reference TRBV5-1 and TRBJ2-3, reads KAGVTQTPRYLIKTRGQQVTLSCSPISGHRSVSWYQQTPGQGLQFLFEYFSETQRNKGNFPGRFSGRQFSNSRSEMNVSTLELGDSALYLCASSLLLAGGPSTDTQYFGPGTRLTVL.